The next 28 T cell receptor beta chains were all read from a single sample in a study of blood T cell repertoires in COVID-19. Some clones are missing from TCRdb's copy, which holds only in-frame ones; the method was immunoSEQ multiplex PCR. The sample lists about 42,000 clones; about 80% were seen once. The sequenced material came from peripheral blood. The receptors come from a man in his 70s with active or convalescent COVID-19.

The chain uses TRBV19 and TRBJ2-1, with D perhaps matching TRBD2 (5 bases). V shed 0 bases and J shed 15 bases, with 15 bases lying between them. The CDR3 sequence is 13 residues long. Per the germline V gene, CDR1 is LNHDA and CDR2 is SQIVND (reference sequence). CDR3 loop: CASSIDRDLSLFF. CDR3 sequence (DNA): TGTGCCAGTAGTATAGATCGGGATTTAAGCCTGTTCTTC. The variable domain in full, with the rest retrieved from reference TRBV19 and TRBJ2-1, is DGGITQSPKYLFRKEGQNVTLSCEQNLNHDAMYWYRQDPGQGLRLIYYSQIVNDFQKGDIAEGYSVSREKKESFPLTVTSAQKNPTAFYLCASSIDRDLSLFFGPGTRLTVL.

This clone was seen a single time. Additional DNA sequences in this sample encode the identical CDR3. V is TRBV2 and J is TRBJ1-6; possible D gene TRBD1, 5 bases. The CDR3 runs to 13 residues. Germline V gene lookup returns CDR1 SNHLY and CDR2 FYNNEI. With 6 bases removed from V and 7 bases from J, the gap between germline ends came to 10 bases. The CDR3 loop is CASRETENSPLHF. The CDR3 DNA follows: TGTGCCAGCAGGGAGACAGAGAATTCACCCCTCCACTTT.

V is TRBV28 and J is TRBJ1-2; D might be TRBD1 (5 bases). The CDR3 extends over 12 amino acids. Germline V CDR1 and CDR2: MDHEN, SYDVKM. Trimming removed 3 bases from V and 4 bases from J, with 6 bases in between. The chain's CDR3 is CASSFRGYGYTF. The CDR3 DNA is TGTGCCAGCAGTTTTAGGGGCTATGGCTACACCTTC.

In regard to this clone: The junction departs from germline at one end; a sequencing error may be responsible. The chain combines TRBV4-1 with TRBJ1-2; TRBD1 might be the D (5 bases). Germline V gives CDR1 MGHRA, CDR2 YSYEKL. The CDR3 consists of 13 residues. CDR3 DNA sequence: TGCGCCAGCAGCCAAGATGGGAGGGTGATGGGGGCCTTC. Translating gives CASSQDGRVMGAF.

The sample holds one count of this clone. The CDR3 DNA follows: TGTGCCAGTAGTCCCGGCCTACCGACAGGGGGTAACGGCTACACCTTC. Protein: CASSPGLPTGGNGYTF. The chain links TRBV19 to TRBJ1-2; 9 positions match TRBD1. Trimming took 5 bases from V and 8 from J; bases not matched to a gene: 15. Germline assignment: CDR1 LNHDA and CDR2 SQIVND (reference sequence). The CDR3 is 16 residues long.

The chain uses TRBV11-3 and TRBJ1-5; 8 bases are a match to TRBD1. The germline gives CDR1 SGHNT, CDR2 YENEEA. J was trimmed by 3 bases and V by 3 bases; bases with no gene match: 7. CDR3 size: 16 residues. CDR3 nucleotide sequence: TGTGCCAGCAGCTTCTCGACAGGGGCCAACAATCAGCCCCAGCATTTT. This translates into CASSFSTGANNQPQHF.

Here the CDR3 reads CATSQSTDTQYF. The DNA for the CDR3 is TGTGCCACCAGCCAGTCCACAGATACGCAGTATTTT. This chain uses TRBV24-1 with TRBJ2-3; D ambiguous. The CDR3 is 12 amino acids. V was trimmed by 7 bases and J by 2 bases, leaving 6 bases between them. CDR1 and CDR2 from the germline V gene are KGHDR and SFDVKD.

This chain connects TRBV19 to TRBJ2-5, with D possibly matching TRBD1 (5 bases). The V and J ends lost 6 bases and 2 bases respectively, with 7 bases between them. The CDR3 runs to 12 residues. Germline lookup yields CDR1 LNHDA and CDR2 SQIVND (reference sequence). CDR3 protein: CASSRTQETQYF. The CDR3 DNA sequence: TGTGCCAGTAGCAGGACACAAGAGACCCAGTACTTC.

This chain uses TRBV6-5 with TRBJ1-2; possibly TRBD1 for D (5 bases). The V gene's germline CDR1 is MNHEY and CDR2 SVGAGI. The CDR3 extends over 11 amino acids. The V gene lost 6 bases and the J gene lost 4 bases, with 6 bases spanning the gap. CDR3 region: CASSQGYGYTF. In DNA, the CDR3 is TGTGCCAGCAGCCAGGGCTATGGCTACACCTTC.

This rearrangement joins TRBV6-5 to TRBJ2-7; D call uncertain. There are 15 residues in the CDR3. CDR1 is MNHEY and CDR2 is SVGAGI in the germline V gene. The ends were cut back, 0 bases at V and 3 bases at J, with 12 bases in the middle. This CDR3 is CASSYSVGDLYEQYF. In DNA form, the CDR3 reads TGTGCCAGCAGTTACTCAGTAGGAGATCTCTACGAGCAGTACTTC.

The chain recombines TRBV5-4 with TRBJ2-3, with 7 bases matching TRBD1. Germline V gene data show CDR1 as SGHNT and CDR2 as YYREEE (reference sequence). This CDR3 is 14 amino acids long. J gave up 6 bases and V 1 base, and 5 bases lay outside the gene matches. The CDR3 sequence: CASSLLGGGDTQYF. CDR3 sequence (DNA): TGTGCCAGCAGCTTGCTAGGGGGCGGGGATACGCAGTATTTT.

This chain joins TRBV7-9 and TRBJ2-2; the D is unclear. Germline CDR1 reads SEHNR; CDR2 reads FQNEAQ (reference sequence). Trimming stripped 1 base from V and 0 bases from J, with 9 bases between. The CDR3 is made up of 16 amino acids. The DNA of the CDR3 is TGTGCCAGCAGCTTAGAAGGTGGAGCGAACACCGGGGAGCTGTTTTTT. Its protein is CASSLEGGANTGELFF. Full variable domain (missing parts from reference TRBV7-9 and TRBJ2-2): DTGVSQNPRHKITKRGQNVTFRCDPISEHNRLYWYRQTLGQGPEFLTYFQNEAQLEKSRLLSDRFSAERPKGSFSTLEIQRTEQGDSAMYLCASSLEGGANTGELFFGEGSRLTVL.

The chain has TRBV7-5 and TRBJ1-2. TRBV7-5 is listed as a pseudogene. The CDR3 covers 18 residues. CDR3 sequence (DNA): TGTGTCAGAAGCTTAAGGTCCAGGCCAGACGTCCTACCGGGGGGCTACACCTTC. It specifies CVRSLRSRPDVLPGGYTF.

This clone has just a few counts. The rearrangement links TRBV3-1 (or the pseudogene TRBV3-2) to TRBJ1-3; D is unclear. The V and J ends lost 2 bases and 7 bases respectively, with 3 bases between them. The CDR3 is made up of 11 amino acids. The germline CDR1 and CDR2 sequences are LGHDT and YNNKEL (reference sequence). Written as DNA, the CDR3 is TGTGCCAGCAGCCAACGGAACACCATATATTTT. Amino acids: CASSQRNTIYF.

This clone was detected only a few times. This chain joins TRBV3-1 (or the pseudogene TRBV3-2) and TRBJ1-2; D gene unclear. Germline-derived CDR1 and CDR2 are LGHDT and YNNKEL (reference sequence). Trimming removed 0 bases at V and 10 bases at J, with 15 bases between. This CDR3 is 14 amino acids long. For the CDR3, the DNA is TGTGCCAGCAGCCAAGAAGGAGGTTCTACAAACTACACCTTC. The encoded protein is CASSQEGGSTNYTF.

The V call is TRBV29-1, the J call TRBJ2-1, with D possibly being TRBD2 (6 bases). Deletions cut 6 bases from V and 0 bases from J, with 12 bases between. The CDR3 contains 14 residues. Germline V gene lookup returns CDR1 SQVTM and CDR2 ANQGSEA. The CDR3 coding sequence is TGCAGCGTCCGGGGGACTTACTCCTACAATGAGCAGTTCTTC. The encoded protein is CSVRGTYSYNEQFF.

The chain combines TRBV11-1 with TRBJ1-2, with TRBD1 as a possible D gene (6 bases). With 5 bases removed from V and 7 bases from J, the gap between germline ends came to 20 bases. Germline lookup yields CDR1 SGHAT and CDR2 FQDESV (reference sequence). CDR3 length: 15 amino acids. In nucleotides, the CDR3 is TGTGCCAGCAGCAGACCGAGCGTGGGGGCGCTTGGCTACACCTTC. Amino acid sequence: CASSRPSVGALGYTF.

This clone was seen a single time. The chain joins TRBV11-2 to TRBJ1-4; TRBD1 is a possible D gene (6 bases). V lost 0 bases to trimming and J lost 10 bases, with 9 bases between them. CDR3 length: 13 residues. Germline lookup yields CDR1 SGHAT and CDR2 FQNNGV. CDR3 bases: TGTGCCAGCAGCTTAGAAGCGGACAGAAAACTGTTTTTT. This gives the protein CASSLEADRKLFF.

This chain links TRBV27 with TRBJ2-7; possibly TRBD1 for D (7 bases). CDR3 length equals 15 residues. The germline V gene has CDR1 MNHEY and CDR2 SMNVEV (reference sequence). V was cut by 7 bases and J by 9 bases, with 25 bases left in between. This chain's CDR3 is CASKLFSRDSGGQYF. The DNA of the CDR3 is TGTGCCAGCAAACTCTTCTCGCGGGACAGCGGAGGGCAGTACTTC.

The chain is built from TRBV28 and TRBJ2-7; 16 nucleotides align to TRBD2. CDR1 is MDHEN, CDR2 SYDVKM, per germline. The length of the CDR3 is 16 residues. V trimming: 2 bases; J trimming: 7 bases; junction bases outside the gene matches: 5. CDR3 region: CASSLGTSGGAREQYF. For the CDR3, the DNA is TGTGCCAGCAGTTTAGGGACTAGCGGGGGGGCCAGGGAGCAGTACTTC. The whole variable domain, remainder taken from reference TRBV28 and TRBJ2-7, is DVKVTQSSRYLVKRTGEKVFLECVQDMDHENMFWYRQDPGLGLRLIYFSYDVKMKEKGDIPEGYSVSREKKERFSLILESASTNQTSMYLCASSLGTSGGAREQYFGPGTRLTVT.

This clone has only a few counts. V usage is TRBV2 and J usage is TRBJ1-1; no firm D call. Germline V gene lookup returns CDR1 SNHLY and CDR2 FYNNEI. There are 15 residues in the CDR3. Trimming took off 4 bases at V and 0 bases at J, with 12 bases between the two ends. The CDR3 region has the DNA TGTGCCAGCAGTGGAATTTTTTCGGTGAACACTGAAGCTTTCTTT. This gives the protein CASSGIFSVNTEAFF.

The CDR3 DNA follows: TGTGCCAGCAGTTTAGCGGGCTGGGACTATGGCTACACCTTC. As protein: CASSLAGWDYGYTF. V and J are TRBV28 and TRBJ1-2; no clear D gene. Trimming removed 2 bases at V and 3 bases at J, with 10 bases between. CDR1 is MDHEN and CDR2 is SYDVKM in the germline V gene. The CDR3 totals 14 residues.

The chain is built from TRBV24-1 and TRBJ2-7; tentative D call: TRBD1 (6 bases). In germline, CDR1 is KGHDR, CDR2 SFDVKD. V lost 4 bases and J 0 bases, leaving 12 bases between the germline ends. This CDR3 contains 15 residues. DNA of the CDR3: TGTGCCACCAGTGAAGGGGACATCAGCTCCTACGAGCAGTACTTC. It codes for CATSEGDISSYEQYF.

This chain uses TRBV3-1 (or the pseudogene TRBV3-2) with TRBJ2-7, with D perhaps TRBD1 (5 bases). CDR3 length: 13 residues. V lost 1 base to trimming and J lost 6 bases, with 10 bases between them. Germline V lookup: CDR1 LGHDT, CDR2 YNNKEL (reference sequence). The CDR3 protein is CASSQVEGVEQYF. The CDR3 DNA follows: TGTGCCAGCAGCCAAGTCGAAGGGGTCGAGCAGTACTTC.

This clone was recorded once. This sequence joins TRBV20-1 and TRBJ2-7; possibly TRBD1 for D (6 bases). V gave up 3 bases and J gave up 7 bases, with 16 bases separating them. There are 13 residues in the CDR3. Germline V gives CDR1 DFQATT, CDR2 SNEGSKA (reference sequence). In nucleotides, the CDR3 is TGCAGTGCTAGTAACAGGGACGGAAGGGAGCAGTACTTC. Protein product: CSASNRDGREQYF.

V usage is TRBV6-6 and J usage is TRBJ2-3; 7 bases fit TRBD2. J gave up 5 bases and V 9 bases, and 20 bases lay outside the gene matches. Germline CDR1 reads MNHNY; CDR2 reads SVGAGI (reference sequence). The CDR3 has 17 amino acids. The CDR3 sequence is CASSPKTQLARLDTQYF. The CDR3 DNA is TGTGCCAGTAGTCCTAAGACACAACTAGCGAGGCTAGATACGCAGTATTTT.

The chain joins TRBV10-3 to TRBJ1-2; no clear D. With 0 bases removed from V and 6 bases from J, the gap between germline ends came to 17 bases. The CDR3 length is 16 residues. CDR1 and CDR2 from the germline V gene are ENHRY and SYGVKD. CDR3 nucleotides: TGTGCCATCAGTGAGTCTAATCGGGGATCGATTCATGGCTACACCTTC. This gives the protein CAISESNRGSIHGYTF.

V gene TRBV29-1 combines with J gene TRBJ2-3, with 9 bases aligning to TRBD2. The CDR3 totals 17 residues. Germline V CDR1 and CDR2: SQVTM, ANQGSEA. V lost 4 bases, J lost 5 bases, and 16 bases stayed unmatched. CDR3 DNA sequence: TGCAGCGTTGCAATACTTAGCGGGGGTCTGAGGGGAGATACGCAGTATTTT. This sequence encodes CSVAILSGGLRGDTQYF.